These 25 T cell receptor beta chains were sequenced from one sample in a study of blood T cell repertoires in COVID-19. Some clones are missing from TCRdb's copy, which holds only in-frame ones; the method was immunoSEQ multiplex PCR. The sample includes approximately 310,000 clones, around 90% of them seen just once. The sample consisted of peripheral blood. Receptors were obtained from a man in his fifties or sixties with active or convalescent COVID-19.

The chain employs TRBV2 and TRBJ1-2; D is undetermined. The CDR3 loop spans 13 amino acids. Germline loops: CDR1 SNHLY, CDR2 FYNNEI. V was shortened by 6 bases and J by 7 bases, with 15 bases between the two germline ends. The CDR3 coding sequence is TGTGCCAGCAGCTCAATGGACTTCGGTGGCTACACCTTC. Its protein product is CASSSMDFGGYTF.

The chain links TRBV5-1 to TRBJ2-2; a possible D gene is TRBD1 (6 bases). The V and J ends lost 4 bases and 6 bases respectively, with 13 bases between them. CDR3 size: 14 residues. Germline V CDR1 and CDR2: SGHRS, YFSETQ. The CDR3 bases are TGCGCCAGCAGCCTAGGGGGAGAAGCCGGGGAGCTGTTTTTT. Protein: CASSLGGEAGELFF.

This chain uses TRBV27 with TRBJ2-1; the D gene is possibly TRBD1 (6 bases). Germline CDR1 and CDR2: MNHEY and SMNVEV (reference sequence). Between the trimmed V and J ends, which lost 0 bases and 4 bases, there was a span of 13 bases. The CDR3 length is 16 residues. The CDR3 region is CASSLSQVQGYNEQFF. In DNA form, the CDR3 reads TGTGCCAGCAGTTTATCCCAAGTACAGGGTTACAATGAGCAGTTCTTC.

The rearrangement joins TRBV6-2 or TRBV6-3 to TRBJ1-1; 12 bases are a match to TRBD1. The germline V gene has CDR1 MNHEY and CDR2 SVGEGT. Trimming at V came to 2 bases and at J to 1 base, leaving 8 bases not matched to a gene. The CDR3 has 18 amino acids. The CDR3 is CASSYTTGTGGRNTEAFF. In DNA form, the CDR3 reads TGTGCCAGCAGTTACACAACCGGGACAGGGGGCAGGAACACTGAAGCTTTCTTT.

This CDR3 is CASSLAQGRTEAFF. In DNA, the CDR3 is TGTGCCAGCAGCTTAGCACAGGGTCGGACTGAAGCTTTCTTT. The chain joins TRBV7-6 to TRBJ1-1, with D perhaps matching TRBD1 (6 bases). Germline V lookup: CDR1 SGHVS, CDR2 FNYEAQ. The CDR3 consists of 14 residues. The V end lost 0 bases, the J end lost 5 bases, and 10 bases lay between the germline ends.

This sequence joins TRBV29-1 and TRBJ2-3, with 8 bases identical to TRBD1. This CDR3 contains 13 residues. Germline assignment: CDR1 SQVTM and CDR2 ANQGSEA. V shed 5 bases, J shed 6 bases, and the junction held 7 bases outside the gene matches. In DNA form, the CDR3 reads TGCAGCGTTCAAGGACAGGGATTTGATACGCAGTATTTT. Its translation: CSVQGQGFDTQYF.

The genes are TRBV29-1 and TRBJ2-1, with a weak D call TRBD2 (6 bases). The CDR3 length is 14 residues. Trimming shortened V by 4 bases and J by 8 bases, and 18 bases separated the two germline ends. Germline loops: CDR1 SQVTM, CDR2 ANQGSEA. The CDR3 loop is CSVVGGAEVHEQFF. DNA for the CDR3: TGCAGCGTTGTCGGAGGGGCCGAAGTCCATGAGCAGTTCTTC.

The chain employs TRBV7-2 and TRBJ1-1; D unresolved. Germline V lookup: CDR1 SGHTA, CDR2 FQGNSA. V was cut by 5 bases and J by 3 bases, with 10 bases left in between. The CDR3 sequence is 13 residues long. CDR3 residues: CASSRVVDTEAFF. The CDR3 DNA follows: TGTGCCAGCAGCCGCGTCGTGGACACTGAAGCTTTCTTT.

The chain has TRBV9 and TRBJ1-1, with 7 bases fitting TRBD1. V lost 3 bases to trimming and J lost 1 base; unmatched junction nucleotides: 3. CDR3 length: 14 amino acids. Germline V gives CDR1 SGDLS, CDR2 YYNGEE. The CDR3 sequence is CASSAGQQNTEAFF. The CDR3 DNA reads TGTGCCAGCAGCGCGGGACAGCAGAACACTGAAGCTTTCTTT.

As DNA, the CDR3 is TGTGCCAGCAGCCCGCCGGGACAGAGCAATGAGCAGTTCTTC. It encodes CASSPPGQSNEQFF. The chain is built from TRBV7-3 and TRBJ2-1; the match to TRBD1 covers 7 bases. V was pared by 5 bases and J by 6 bases, with 7 bases of the junction left unmatched. This CDR3 has 14 residues. Germline CDR1 SGHTA, CDR2 FQGTGA.

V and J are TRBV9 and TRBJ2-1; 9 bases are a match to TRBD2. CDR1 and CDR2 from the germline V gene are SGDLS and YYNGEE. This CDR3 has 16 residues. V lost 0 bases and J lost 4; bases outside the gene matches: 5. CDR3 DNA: TGTGCCAGCAGCGTAGCTACTAGCGGGTGGTACAATGAGCAGTTCTTC. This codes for CASSVATSGWYNEQFF.

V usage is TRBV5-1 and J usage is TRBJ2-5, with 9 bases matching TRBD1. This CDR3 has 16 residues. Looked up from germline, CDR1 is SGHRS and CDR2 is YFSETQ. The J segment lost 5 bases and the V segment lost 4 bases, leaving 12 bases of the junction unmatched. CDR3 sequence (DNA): TGCGCCAGCAGCCTAGCCCCGGGACAGGGAGGTGAGACCCAGTACTTC. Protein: CASSLAPGQGGETQYF.

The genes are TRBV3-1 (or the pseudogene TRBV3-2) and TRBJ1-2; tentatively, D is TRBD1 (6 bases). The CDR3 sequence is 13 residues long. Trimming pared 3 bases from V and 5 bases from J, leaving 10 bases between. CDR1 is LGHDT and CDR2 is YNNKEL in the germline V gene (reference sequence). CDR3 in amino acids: CASSHGGIYGYTF. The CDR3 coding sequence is TGTGCCAGCAGCCATGGGGGCATTTATGGCTACACCTTC.

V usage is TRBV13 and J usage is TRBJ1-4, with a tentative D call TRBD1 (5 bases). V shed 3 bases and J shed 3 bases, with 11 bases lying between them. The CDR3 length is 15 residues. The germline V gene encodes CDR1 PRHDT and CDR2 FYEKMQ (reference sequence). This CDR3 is CASSFRRGSNEKLFF. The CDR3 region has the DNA TGTGCCAGCAGCTTTCGTAGGGGCTCTAATGAAAAACTGTTTTTT. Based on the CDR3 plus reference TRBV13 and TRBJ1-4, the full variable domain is AAGVIQSPRHLIKEKRETATLKCYPIPRHDTVYWYQQGPGQDPQFLISFYEKMQSDKGSIPDRFSAQQFSDYHSELNMSSLELGDSALYFCASSFRRGSNEKLFFGSGTQLSVL.

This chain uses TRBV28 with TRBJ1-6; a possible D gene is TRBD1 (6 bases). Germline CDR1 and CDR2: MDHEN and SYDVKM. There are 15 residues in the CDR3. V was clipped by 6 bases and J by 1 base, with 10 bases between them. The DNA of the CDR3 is TGTGCCAGCAGGCTGACAGGTTCCTATAATTCACCCCTCCACTTT. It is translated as CASRLTGSYNSPLHF.

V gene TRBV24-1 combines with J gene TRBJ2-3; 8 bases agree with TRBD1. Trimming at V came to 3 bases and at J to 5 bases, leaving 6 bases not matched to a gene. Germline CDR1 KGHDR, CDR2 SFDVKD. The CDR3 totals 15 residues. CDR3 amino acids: CATSDPLGTGDTQYF. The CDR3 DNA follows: TGTGCCACCAGTGATCCCCTAGGGACAGGAGATACGCAGTATTTT.

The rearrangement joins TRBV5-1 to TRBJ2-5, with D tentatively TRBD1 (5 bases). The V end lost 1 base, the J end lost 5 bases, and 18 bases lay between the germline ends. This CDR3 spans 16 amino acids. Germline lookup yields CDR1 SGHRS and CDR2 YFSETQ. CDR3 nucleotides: TGCGCCAGCAGCTTGAGGGGCGTCATGCCCGGGGAGACCCAGTACTTC. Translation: CASSLRGVMPGETQYF.

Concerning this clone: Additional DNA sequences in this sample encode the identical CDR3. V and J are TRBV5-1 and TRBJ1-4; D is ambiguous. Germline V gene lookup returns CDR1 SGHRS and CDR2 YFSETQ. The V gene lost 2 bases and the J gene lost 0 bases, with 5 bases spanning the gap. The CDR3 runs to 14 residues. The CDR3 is CASSLASTNEKLFF. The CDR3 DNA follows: TGCGCCAGCAGCTTAGCCTCAACTAATGAAAAACTGTTTTTT.

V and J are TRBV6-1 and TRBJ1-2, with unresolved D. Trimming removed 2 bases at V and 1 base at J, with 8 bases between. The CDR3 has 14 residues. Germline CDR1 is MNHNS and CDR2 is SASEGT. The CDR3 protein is CASSEPVVNYGYTF. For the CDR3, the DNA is TGTGCCAGCAGTGAACCCGTCGTTAACTATGGCTACACCTTC.

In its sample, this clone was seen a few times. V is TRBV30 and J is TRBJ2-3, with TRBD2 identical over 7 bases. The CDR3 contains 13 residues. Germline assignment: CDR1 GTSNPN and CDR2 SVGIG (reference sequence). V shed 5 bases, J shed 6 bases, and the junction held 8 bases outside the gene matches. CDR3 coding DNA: TGTGCCTGGCAAACGGGGGGAGGGGATACGCAGTATTTT. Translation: CAWQTGGGDTQYF.

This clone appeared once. The CDR3 DNA follows: TGCGCCAGCAGCCAGGCGCCGGGAAATAATTCACCCCTCCACTTT. This sequence encodes CASSQAPGNNSPLHF. This sequence joins TRBV4-3 and TRBJ1-6; D gene unclear. Per the germline V gene, CDR1 is LGHNA and CDR2 is YSLEER. The CDR3 covers 15 residues. Between the trimmed V and J ends, which lost 3 bases and 5 bases, there was a span of 11 bases.

The CDR3 DNA reads TGTGCCAGCAGGAAGCGGGGGGTTGCAACTAATGAAAAACTGTTTTTT. It specifies CASRKRGVATNEKLFF. The chain joins TRBV28 to TRBJ1-4; maybe TRBD1 (5 bases). The CDR3 is made up of 16 amino acids. Trimming stripped 6 bases from V and 0 bases from J, with 14 bases between. The germline V gene has CDR1 MDHEN and CDR2 SYDVKM.

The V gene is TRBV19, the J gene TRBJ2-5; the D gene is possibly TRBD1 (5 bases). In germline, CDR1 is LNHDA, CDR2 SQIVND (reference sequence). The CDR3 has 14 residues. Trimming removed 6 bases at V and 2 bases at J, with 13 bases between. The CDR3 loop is CASSDRPRQETQYF. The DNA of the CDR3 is TGTGCCAGTAGCGACAGACCGAGACAAGAGACCCAGTACTTC.

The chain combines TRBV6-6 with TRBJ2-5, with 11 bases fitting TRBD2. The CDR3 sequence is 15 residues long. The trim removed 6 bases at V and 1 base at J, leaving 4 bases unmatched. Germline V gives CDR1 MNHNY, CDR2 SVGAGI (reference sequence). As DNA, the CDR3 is TGTGCCAGCAGCCTAGCGGGGGGCGTCCAAGAGACCCAGTACTTC. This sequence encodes CASSLAGGVQETQYF.

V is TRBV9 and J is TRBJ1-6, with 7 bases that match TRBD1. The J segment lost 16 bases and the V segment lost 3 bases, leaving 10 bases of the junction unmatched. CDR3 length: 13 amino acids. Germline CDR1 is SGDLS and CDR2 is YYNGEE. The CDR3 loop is CASSERLTGRLHF. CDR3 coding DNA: TGTGCCAGCAGCGAGCGATTGACAGGGAGGCTCCACTTT.